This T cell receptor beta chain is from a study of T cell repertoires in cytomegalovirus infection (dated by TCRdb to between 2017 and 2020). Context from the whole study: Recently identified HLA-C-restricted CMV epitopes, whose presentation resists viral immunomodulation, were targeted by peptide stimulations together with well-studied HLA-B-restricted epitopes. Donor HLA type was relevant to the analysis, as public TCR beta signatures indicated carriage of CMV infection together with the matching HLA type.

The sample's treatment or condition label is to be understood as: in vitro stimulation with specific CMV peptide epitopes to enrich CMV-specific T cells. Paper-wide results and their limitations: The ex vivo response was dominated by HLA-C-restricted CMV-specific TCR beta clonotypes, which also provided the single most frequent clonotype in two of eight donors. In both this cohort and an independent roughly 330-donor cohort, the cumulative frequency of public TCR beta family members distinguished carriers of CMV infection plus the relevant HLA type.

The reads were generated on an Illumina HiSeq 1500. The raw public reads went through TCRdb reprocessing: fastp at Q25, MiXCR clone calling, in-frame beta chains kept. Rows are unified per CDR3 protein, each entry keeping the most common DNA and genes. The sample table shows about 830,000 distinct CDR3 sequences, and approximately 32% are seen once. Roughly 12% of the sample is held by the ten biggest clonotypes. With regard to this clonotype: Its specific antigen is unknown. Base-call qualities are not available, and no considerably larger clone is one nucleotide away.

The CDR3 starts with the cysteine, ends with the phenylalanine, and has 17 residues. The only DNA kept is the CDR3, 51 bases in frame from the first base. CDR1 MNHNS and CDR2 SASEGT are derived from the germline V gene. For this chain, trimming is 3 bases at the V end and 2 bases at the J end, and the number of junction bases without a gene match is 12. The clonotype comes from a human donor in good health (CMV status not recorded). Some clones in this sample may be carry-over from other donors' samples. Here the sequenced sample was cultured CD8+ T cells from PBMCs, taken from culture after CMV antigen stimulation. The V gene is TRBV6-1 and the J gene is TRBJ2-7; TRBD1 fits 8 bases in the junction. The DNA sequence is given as TGTGCCAGCAGTGAGGTGGTCGCAACAGGGGGAGCCTACGAGCAGTACTTC. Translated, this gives CASSEVVATGGAYEQYF.